This TCR beta chain emerged from a study of CD8+ T cells in alopecia areata. Cell sorting on a FACSAria was used to separate CD4+ and CD8+ T cells from the PBMCs. Study-level results: An increase in clonality over normal scalp was evident in lesional scalp, especially alopecia totalis/universalis. Resident alphabeta T cells of normal skin are also sequenced in scalp samples.

The CDR3 has 17 amino acids. Per the germline V gene, CDR1 is SGHRS and CDR2 is YFSETQ. The V gene end was trimmed by 4 bases and the J gene end by 4 bases; junction bases not matched to a gene: 15. Once RNA had been extracted, it was reverse transcribed into cDNA to act as the sequencing template. Method: immunoSEQ multiplex PCR; TCRdb's copy keeps in-frame clones and lacks some. The sample includes 140,000 or so clones, around 62% of them seen just once. On this clone itself: Its specificity is unknown.

The J gene is TRBJ2-7, the V gene TRBV5-1; 9 positions match TRBD2. This clonotype originated in a human donor in good health. Sequenced: CD8+ T cells sorted from blood. The CDR3 DNA is TGCGCCAGCAGCGCAACACTTCTAGCGGGACACGTTTACGAGCAGTACTTC. This gives the protein CASSATLLAGHVYEQYF.